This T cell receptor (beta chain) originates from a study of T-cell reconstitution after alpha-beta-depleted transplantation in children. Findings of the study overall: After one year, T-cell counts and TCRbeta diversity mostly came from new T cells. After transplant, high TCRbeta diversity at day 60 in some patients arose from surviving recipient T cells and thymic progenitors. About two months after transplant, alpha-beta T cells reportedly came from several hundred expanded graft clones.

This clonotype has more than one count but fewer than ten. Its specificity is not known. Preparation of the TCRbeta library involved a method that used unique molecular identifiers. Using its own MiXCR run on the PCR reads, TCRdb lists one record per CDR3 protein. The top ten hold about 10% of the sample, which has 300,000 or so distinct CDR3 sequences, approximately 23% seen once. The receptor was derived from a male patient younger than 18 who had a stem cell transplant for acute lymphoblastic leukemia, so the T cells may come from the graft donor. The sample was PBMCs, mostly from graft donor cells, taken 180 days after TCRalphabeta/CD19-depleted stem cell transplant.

CDR3 sequence reads: CASSFRAGVRETQYF. Written as DNA, the CDR3 is TGCGCCAGCAGCTTCCGGGCAGGGGTGCGAGAGACCCAGTACTTC. J is TRBJ2-5 and V is TRBV5-1; D possibly corresponds to TRBD1 (6 bases). Per germline, CDR1 SGHRS and CDR2 YFSETQ. The CDR3 is made up of 15 amino acids. V was clipped by 2 bases and J by 4 bases, with 15 bases between them.